This TCR beta chain stems from a study of blood T cells in healthy people across ages. Sample-barcoded 5' priming and a J-beta primer mix drove a second PCR of 7 to 11 cycles. TCRdb independently ran MiXCR on the 5' RACE reads; one entry per CDR3 protein. This table holds some 890,000 distinct CDR3 sequences, 25% to 30% found once. The CDR3 is made up of 14 amino acids. In germline, CDR1 is DFQATT, CDR2 SNEGSKA (reference sequence). In its sample, this clonotype was seen a few times. This sample also belongs to another study, concerning T cells of mothers and their children. That investigation notes: When the second PCR was run, its M1S primer added sample barcodes and 2-4 random nucleotides.

The genes are TRBV20-1 and TRBJ1-1; 9 bases match TRBD1. What was sequenced was blood. The receptor was derived from a woman aged 40-49 years in good health. The CDR3 coding sequence is TGCAGAGCAGACCAACAGGGGGCCCTCCGGCCTACTTTCTTT. It yields the protein CRADQQGALRPTFF.